The text below deals with one T cell receptor beta chain. The data were obtained in a study of shared T cell receptors in the human thymus. This CDR3 spans 14 amino acids. Trimming removed 6 bases from V and 8 bases from J, with 19 bases in between. From germline, CDR1 is ENHRY and CDR2 SYGVKD. The protocol was immunoSEQ multiplex PCR, while the TCRdb copy is restricted to in-frame clones and leaves out a portion. Here the sample spans about 500,000 clones, around 78% being singletons. This sample also belongs to another study, concerning human thymus T cells. That paper states: Thymus pieces cut out during corrective heart surgery were the tissue that was used. Within thymic and blood repertoires, V and J gene usage appeared to be biased.

The V and J genes are TRBV10-3 and TRBJ1-2; a weak D match, TRBD1 (5 bases). The clonotype was recovered from a boy in the first two years of life with a congenital heart defect. The sequencing input was thymocytes. CDR3 DNA: TGTGCCATCAGCTCCAAAGTTTTGGGGCAAGGCTACACCTTC. Translation: CAISSKVLGQGYTF.